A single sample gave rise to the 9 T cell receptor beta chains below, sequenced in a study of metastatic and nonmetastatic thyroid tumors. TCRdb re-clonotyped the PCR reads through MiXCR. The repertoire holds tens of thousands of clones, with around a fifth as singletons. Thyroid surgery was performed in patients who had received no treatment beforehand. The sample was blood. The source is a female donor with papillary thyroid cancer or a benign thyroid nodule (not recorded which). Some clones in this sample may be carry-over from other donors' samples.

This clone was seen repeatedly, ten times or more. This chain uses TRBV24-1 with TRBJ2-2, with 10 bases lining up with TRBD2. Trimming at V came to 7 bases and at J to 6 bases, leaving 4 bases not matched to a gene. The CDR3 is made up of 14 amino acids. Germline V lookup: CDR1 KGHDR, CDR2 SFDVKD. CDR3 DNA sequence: TGTGCCACCAGGGGGACTAGCGAAGCCGGGGAGCTGTTTTTT. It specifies CATRGTSEAGELFF.

CDR3 in DNA: TGCGCCAGCAGCCCCGGGGACAGGGGTATGTCGACTGAAGCTTTCTTT. Amino acids: CASSPGDRGMSTEAFF. The chain recombines TRBV5-1 with TRBJ1-1; 10 bases match TRBD1. With 4 bases clipped from V and 5 bases from J, the junction kept 11 bases outside the gene matches. The germline V gene encodes CDR1 SGHRS and CDR2 YFSETQ. The length of the CDR3 is 16 residues.

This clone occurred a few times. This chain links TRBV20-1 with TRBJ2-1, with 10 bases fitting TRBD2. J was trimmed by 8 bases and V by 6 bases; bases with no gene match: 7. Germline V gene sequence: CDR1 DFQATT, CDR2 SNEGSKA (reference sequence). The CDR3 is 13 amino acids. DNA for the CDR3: TGCAGTGCGGGACTAGCGTTGCTCTATGAGCAGTTCTTC. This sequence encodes CSAGLALLYEQFF.

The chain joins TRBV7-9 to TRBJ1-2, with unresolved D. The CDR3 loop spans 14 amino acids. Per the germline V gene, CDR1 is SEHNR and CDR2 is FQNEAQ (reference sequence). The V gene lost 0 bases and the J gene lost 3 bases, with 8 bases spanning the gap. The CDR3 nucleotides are TGTGCCAGCAGCTTAGCGCCTGGGGACTATGGCTACACCTTC. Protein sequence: CASSLAPGDYGYTF.

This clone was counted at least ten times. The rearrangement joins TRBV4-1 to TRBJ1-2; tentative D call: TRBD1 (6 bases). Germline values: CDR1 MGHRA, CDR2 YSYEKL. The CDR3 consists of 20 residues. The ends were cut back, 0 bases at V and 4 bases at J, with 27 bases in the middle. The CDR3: CASSQDRDTGYPMGGYGYTF. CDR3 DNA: TGCGCCAGCAGCCAAGATCGGGACACCGGGTACCCTATGGGGGGCTATGGCTACACCTTC.

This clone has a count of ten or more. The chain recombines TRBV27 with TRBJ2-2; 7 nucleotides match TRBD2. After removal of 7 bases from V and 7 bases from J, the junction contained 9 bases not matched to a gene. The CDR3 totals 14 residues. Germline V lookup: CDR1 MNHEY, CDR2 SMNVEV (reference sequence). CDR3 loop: CASKGAGLGGELFF. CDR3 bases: TGTGCCAGCAAAGGAGCGGGGTTAGGCGGGGAGCTGTTTTTT.

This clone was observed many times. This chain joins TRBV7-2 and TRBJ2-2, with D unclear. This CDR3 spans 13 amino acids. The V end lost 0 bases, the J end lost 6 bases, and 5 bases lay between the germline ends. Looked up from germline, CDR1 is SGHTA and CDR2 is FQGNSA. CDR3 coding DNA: TGTGCCAGCAGCTTAGCCCAATCCGGGGAGCTGTTTTTT. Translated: CASSLAQSGELFF. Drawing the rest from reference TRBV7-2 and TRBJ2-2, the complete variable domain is GAGVSQSPSNKVTEKGKDVELRCDPISGHTALYWYRQSLGQGLEFLIYFQGNSAPDKSGLPSDRFSAERTGGSVSTLTIQRTQQEDSAVYLCASSLAQSGELFFGEGSRLTVL.

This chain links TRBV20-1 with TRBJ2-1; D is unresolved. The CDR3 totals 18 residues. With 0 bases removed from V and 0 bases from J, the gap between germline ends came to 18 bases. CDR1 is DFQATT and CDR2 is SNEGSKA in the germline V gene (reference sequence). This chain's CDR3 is CSARDLTSAAGSYNEQFF. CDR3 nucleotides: TGCAGTGCTAGAGATCTAACATCAGCTGCTGGCTCCTACAATGAGCAGTTCTTC.

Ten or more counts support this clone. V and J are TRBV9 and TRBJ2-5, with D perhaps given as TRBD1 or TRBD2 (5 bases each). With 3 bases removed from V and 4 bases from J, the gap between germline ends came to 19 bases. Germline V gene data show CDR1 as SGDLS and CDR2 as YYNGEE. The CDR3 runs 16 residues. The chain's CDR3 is CASSATRDDRAETQYF. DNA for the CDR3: TGTGCCAGCAGCGCCACACGGGACGATCGGGCAGAGACCCAGTACTTC. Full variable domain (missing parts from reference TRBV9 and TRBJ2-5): DSGVTQTPKHLITATGQRVTLRCSPRSGDLSVYWYQQSLDQGLQFLIQYYNGEERAKGNILERFSAQQFPDLHSELNLSSLELGDSALYFCASSATRDDRAETQYFGPGTRLLVL.